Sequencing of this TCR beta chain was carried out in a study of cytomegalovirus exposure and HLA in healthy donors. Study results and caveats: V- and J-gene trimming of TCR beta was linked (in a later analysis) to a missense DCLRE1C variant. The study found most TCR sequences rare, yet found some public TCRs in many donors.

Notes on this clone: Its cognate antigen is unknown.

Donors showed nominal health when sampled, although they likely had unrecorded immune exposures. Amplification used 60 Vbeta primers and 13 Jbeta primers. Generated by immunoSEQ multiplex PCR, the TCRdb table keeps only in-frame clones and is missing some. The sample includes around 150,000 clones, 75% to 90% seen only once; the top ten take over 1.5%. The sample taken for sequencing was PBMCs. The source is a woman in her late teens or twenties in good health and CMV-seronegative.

This chain's CDR3 is CASSRLDFSSDEQFF. The CDR3 region has the DNA TGTGCCAGCAGTCGACTCGATTTTTCATCCGATGAGCAGTTCTTC. The chain combines TRBV2 with TRBJ2-1; unclear D gene. Trimming stripped 5 bases from V and 8 bases from J, with 19 bases between. The CDR3 spans 15 residues. Looked up from germline, CDR1 is SNHLY and CDR2 is FYNNEI.